The 32 T cell receptor beta chains in this list originate from one sample, sequenced in a study of shared clonotypes between healthy human individuals. Sequencing used immunoSEQ multiplex PCR; TCRdb keeps in-frame clones, though not all of them. The table lists 850,000 to 1,100,000 clones, roughly 80% of them singletons, with 0.7% to 0.95% in the top ten. The material sequenced was memory CD4+ T cells from PBMCs. Described subset: CD45RA-negative fraction. Receptor source: a young man in good health. Some clones in this sample may be carry-over from other donors' samples.

The genes are TRBV10-3 and TRBJ2-7; D may match TRBD1 or TRBD2 (5 bases each). The CDR3 consists of 14 residues. V gave up 6 bases and J gave up 3 bases, with 15 bases separating them. Germline V gene lookup returns CDR1 ENHRY and CDR2 SYGVKD. CDR3 amino acids: CAIRGDRGSYEQYF. The CDR3 nucleotides read TGTGCCATCAGAGGGGACCGAGGGAGCTACGAGCAGTACTTC.

As to this clone: Within the sample, other DNA sequences also encode this same CDR3. The genes are TRBV19 and TRBJ2-5, with 16 bases matching TRBD2. Germline CDR1 and CDR2: LNHDA and SQIVND (reference sequence). Trimming took 5 bases from V and 5 from J; bases not matched to a gene: 5. The CDR3 covers 16 residues. CDR3 in amino acids: CASSFGTSGRGETQYF. The CDR3 DNA is TGTGCCAGTAGTTTCGGGACTAGCGGGAGGGGGGAGACCCAGTACTTC.

This clone showed up many times. Here the CDR3 DNA reads TGTGCCAGCAGCTTCTATTCGGGGGCACAAGAGACCCAGTACTTC. Translated, it gives CASSFYSGAQETQYF. The gene calls are TRBV5-6 and TRBJ2-5; D is possibly TRBD1 or TRBD2 (6 bases each). Germline CDR1 SGHDT, CDR2 YYEEEE. The CDR3 runs 15 residues. V was clipped by 2 bases and J by 2 bases, with 13 bases between them. Full variable domain (outside the CDR3, taken from reference TRBV5-6 and TRBJ2-5): DAGVTQSPTHLIKTRGQQVTLRCSPKSGHDTVSWYQQALGQGPQFIFQYYEEEERQRGNFPDRFSGHQFPNYSSELNVNALLLGDSALYLCASSFYSGAQETQYFGPGTRLLVL.

In DNA, the CDR3 is TGTGCCAGCAGTTTCCAATTAAAGAAGGGGATAGCCAAAAACATTCAGTACTTC. It specifies CASSFQLKKGIAKNIQYF. This chain uses TRBV28 with TRBJ2-4; the D gene is possibly TRBD1 (5 bases). The germline gives CDR1 MDHEN, CDR2 SYDVKM. This CDR3 is built from 18 residues. Trimming took 3 bases from V and 0 from J, leaving 18 bases between them.

Comment on this clone: Being one base from a much bigger clone, this may be a read error. Other DNA sequences within the sample encode an identical CDR3. The genes are TRBV7-3 and TRBJ1-1; no definite D call. The V end lost 2 bases, the J end lost 1 base, and 5 bases lay between the germline ends. Germline V CDR1 and CDR2: SGHTA, FQGTGA. The length of the CDR3 is 13 residues. DNA for the CDR3: TGTGCCAGCAGCTTACAAGAGAACACTGAAGCTTTCTTT. Translated, it gives CASSLQENTEAFF.

The chain carries TRBV28 and TRBJ2-6; either TRBD1 or TRBD2 may fit D (7 bases each). CDR1 is MDHEN, CDR2 SYDVKM, per germline. This CDR3 spans 18 amino acids. V was cut by 4 bases and J by 0 bases, with 16 bases left in between. CDR3 sequence reads: CASSSGGARISGANVLTF. DNA of the CDR3: TGTGCCAGCAGTTCAGGGGGGGCCCGGATCTCTGGGGCCAACGTCCTGACTTTC.

V gene TRBV18 combines with J gene TRBJ1-1; possibly TRBD1 for D (6 bases). Germline CDR1 is KGHSH and CDR2 is LQKENI. The CDR3 length is 13 residues. V was shortened by 3 bases and J by 4 bases, with 9 bases between the two germline ends. As DNA, the CDR3 is TGTGCCAGCTCACCCGGGACAAGCACTGAAGCTTTCTTT. Translating gives CASSPGTSTEAFF.

The chain links TRBV28 to TRBJ2-7, with D unclear. The germline CDR1 and CDR2 sequences are MDHEN and SYDVKM. Deletions cut 8 bases from V and 1 base from J, with 9 bases between. There are 12 residues in the CDR3. CDR3 sequence reads: CASGMGSYEQYF. In DNA form, the CDR3 reads TGTGCCAGCGGTATGGGATCCTACGAGCAGTACTTC.

The DNA for the CDR3 is TGTGCCACAAGGGACGTCATTGAAGCTTTCTTT. Protein: CATRDVIEAFF. The V gene is TRBV19, the J gene TRBJ1-1, with D possibly being TRBD1 (5 bases). The ends were cut back, 10 bases at V and 7 bases at J, with 13 bases in the middle. CDR3 length equals 11 residues. Germline lookup yields CDR1 LNHDA and CDR2 SQIVND (reference sequence).

V usage is TRBV25-1 and J usage is TRBJ2-7; D uncertain. The V end was cut by 8 bases, the J end by 4 bases, with 9 bases between. Germline V lookup: CDR1 MGHDK, CDR2 SYGVNS. CDR3 length: 11 amino acids. CDR3 loop: CASAREYEQYF. DNA for the CDR3: TGTGCCAGCGCCCGTGAATACGAGCAGTACTTC.

This chain connects TRBV7-9 to TRBJ2-3; a possible D gene is TRBD2 (5 bases). Germline V gives CDR1 SEHNR, CDR2 FQNEAQ (reference sequence). V shed 2 bases and J shed 3 bases, with 12 bases lying between them. The CDR3 consists of 15 residues. In DNA form, the CDR3 reads TGTGCCAGCAGCTTAAATGTAGCGCGGACAGATACGCAGTATTTT. It translates to CASSLNVARTDTQYF.

The genes are TRBV5-6 and TRBJ2-7; 8 bases are shared with TRBD2. CDR1 SGHDT and CDR2 YYEEEE come from the germline V gene. V was clipped by 1 base and J by 3 bases; unmatched bases: 6. The CDR3 extends over 15 amino acids. The CDR3 sequence: CASSLYRLAGYEQYF. The CDR3 bases are TGTGCCAGCAGCTTGTACAGGCTAGCGGGCTACGAGCAGTACTTC.

The rearrangement uses TRBV28 and TRBJ2-3; D is possibly TRBD2 (5 bases). CDR3 size: 17 residues. V lost 3 bases, J lost 0 bases, and 16 bases lay in between. The germline CDR1 and CDR2 sequences are MDHEN and SYDVKM. CDR3 in DNA: TGTGCCAGCAGTTTTCAACGGCCCGGAGGTAGCACAGATACGCAGTATTTT. This sequence encodes CASSFQRPGGSTDTQYF.

The chain carries TRBV2 and TRBJ2-7; unclear D gene. Germline lookup yields CDR1 SNHLY and CDR2 FYNNEI. Trimming left V 7 bases short and J 2 bases short, with 6 bases between. The CDR3 runs to 11 residues. CDR3 DNA: TGTGCCAGCACCTTCACCTACGAGCAGTACTTC. Translation: CASTFTYEQYF. Full variable domain (missing parts from reference TRBV2 and TRBJ2-7): EPEVTQTPSHQVTQMGQEVILRCVPISNHLYFYWYRQILGQKVEFLVSFYNNEISEKSEIFDDQFSVERPDGSNFTLKIRSTKLEDSAMYFCASTFTYEQYFGPGTRLTVT.

The chain employs TRBV9 and TRBJ2-7, with 8 bases lining up with TRBD1. CDR1 and CDR2 (germline): SGDLS, YYNGEE. The CDR3 is made up of 15 amino acids. The V gene end was trimmed by 0 bases and the J gene end by 6 bases; junction bases not matched to a gene: 8. CDR3 amino acids: CASSVGTGPSGEQYF. The CDR3 region has the DNA TGTGCCAGCAGCGTAGGGACAGGGCCTTCTGGCGAGCAGTACTTC.

Details on this clone: This sequence may be a read error, since a much larger clone differs from it by one base. This sample also contains other DNA sequences that code for the same CDR3. The J gene is TRBJ2-5, the V gene TRBV28; no clear D. Per the germline V gene, CDR1 is MDHEN and CDR2 is SYDVKM. CDR3 length: 11 residues. The V end was cut by 2 bases, the J end by 4 bases, with 2 bases between. Written as DNA, the CDR3 is TGTGCCAGCAGTTTAAGAGAGACCCAGTACTTC. Protein product: CASSLRETQYF.

This clone was found once. CDR3 region: CASSLDRVTEAFF. In DNA form, the CDR3 reads TGTGCCAGCTCGCTTGACAGGGTCACTGAAGCTTTCTTT. The rearrangement uses TRBV18 and TRBJ1-1, with 7 bases aligning to TRBD1. V lost 6 bases to trimming and J lost 4 bases; unmatched junction nucleotides: 5. Germline loops: CDR1 KGHSH, CDR2 LQKENI. This CDR3 region has 13 residues.

The chain couples TRBV29-1 to TRBJ1-2; D ambiguous. This CDR3 spans 12 amino acids. Per germline, CDR1 SQVTM and CDR2 ANQGSEA. V lost 4 bases to trimming and J lost 0 bases, with 6 bases between them. The CDR3 DNA sequence: TGCAGCGTTGTGGAAGCTAACTATGGCTACACCTTC. This sequence encodes CSVVEANYGYTF.

The chain is built from TRBV23-1 and TRBJ1-5; TRBD1 is a possible D gene (6 bases). TRBV23-1 is labeled an ORF, and its function is uncertain. V lost 2 bases and J 3 bases, leaving 8 bases between the germline ends. This CDR3 spans 14 amino acids. The CDR3 region is CASSQTGPNQPQHF. The DNA of the CDR3 is TGCGCCAGCAGTCAAACAGGGCCCAATCAGCCCCAGCATTTT.

The chain is built from TRBV5-1 and TRBJ1-4, with D unresolved. Trimming removed 0 bases at V and 7 bases at J, with 13 bases between. CDR3 size: 15 residues. Germline CDR1 SGHRS, CDR2 YFSETQ. CDR3 bases: TGCGCCAGCAGCTTGGGAGGTACCTCCCTTGAAAAACTGTTTTTT. This translates into CASSLGGTSLEKLFF.

This chain uses TRBV7-6 with TRBJ1-3; perhaps TRBD1 as D (5 bases). This CDR3 spans 15 amino acids. In germline, CDR1 is SGHVS, CDR2 FNYEAQ. Trimming shortened V by 5 bases and J by 1 base, and 12 bases separated the two germline ends. This CDR3 is CASSPVGESGNTIYF. Written as DNA, the CDR3 is TGTGCCAGCAGCCCAGTAGGGGAATCTGGAAACACCATATATTTT. Combining the CDR3 with reference TRBV7-6 and TRBJ1-3 gives the whole variable domain GAGVSQSPRYKVTKRGQDVALRCDPISGHVSLYWYRQALGQGPEFLTYFNYEAQQDKSGLPNDRFSAERPEGSISTLTIQRTEQRDSAMYRCASSPVGESGNTIYFGEGSWLTVV.

J is TRBJ1-5 and V is TRBV27, with 8 bases matching TRBD1. Germline CDR1 and CDR2: MNHEY and SMNVEV (reference sequence). V gave up 6 bases and J gave up 0 bases; unmatched junction bases: 7. This CDR3 has 16 amino acids. CDR3 loop: CASSPGQGLSNQPQHF. CDR3 nucleotide sequence: TGTGCCAGCAGCCCAGGACAGGGCCTTAGCAATCAGCCCCAGCATTTT.

This sequence joins TRBV6-5 and TRBJ2-3, with a possible D match to TRBD2 (6 bases). This CDR3 spans 16 amino acids. The germline V and J ends were trimmed by 0 bases and 1 base, with 11 bases remaining between them. CDR1 is MNHEY and CDR2 is SVGAGI in the germline V gene. CDR3 region: CASSYSGRFGTDTQYF. CDR3 bases: TGTGCCAGCAGTTACTCAGGGAGGTTTGGCACAGATACGCAGTATTTT.

The rearrangement links TRBV9 to TRBJ1-2; TRBD1 aligns across 8 bases. J lost 8 bases, V lost 3 bases, and 6 bases had no gene match. Germline CDR1 is SGDLS and CDR2 is YYNGEE. The CDR3 loop spans 13 amino acids. This chain's CDR3 is CASSGTGIHGYTF. Here the CDR3 DNA reads TGTGCCAGCAGCGGGACAGGGATTCACGGCTACACCTTC.

The chain joins TRBV7-9 to TRBJ1-4, with TRBD1 matching over 7 bases. Germline CDR1 reads SEHNR; CDR2 reads FQNEAQ (reference sequence). There are 15 residues in the CDR3. The trim removed 4 bases at V and 3 bases at J, leaving 5 bases unmatched. CDR3 coding DNA: TGTGCCAGCAGCTACCAGGGGGTCGCTAATGAAAAACTGTTTTTT. This gives the protein CASSYQGVANEKLFF.

The J gene is TRBJ2-3, the V gene TRBV5-1; 7 bases agree with TRBD1. V lost 3 bases and J lost 2; bases outside the gene matches: 3. This CDR3 is built from 14 residues. The V gene's germline CDR1 is SGHRS and CDR2 YFSETQ. CDR3 DNA sequence: TGCGCCAGCAGCTCGGACAGGTTCACAGATACGCAGTATTTT. Amino acids: CASSSDRFTDTQYF.

This rearrangement joins TRBV6-1 to TRBJ1-1; no reliable D call. This CDR3 contains 12 residues. Germline V gene sequence: CDR1 MNHNS, CDR2 SASEGT. V dropped 0 bases and J dropped 11 bases, with 10 bases sitting between them. The CDR3 region is CASSEALILAFF. CDR3 nucleotides: TGTGCCAGCAGTGAAGCTCTCATCCTCGCTTTCTTT.

V gene TRBV6-5 combines with J gene TRBJ2-2; 9 nucleotides line up with TRBD1. The germline V gene encodes CDR1 MNHEY and CDR2 SVGAGI. The CDR3 sequence is 14 residues long. The ends lost 5 bases at V and 5 bases at J; junction bases unmatched: 3. CDR3 nucleotide sequence: TGTGCCAGCAGTGAGACAGGGGGGACCGGGGAGCTGTTTTTT. Translated, it gives CASSETGGTGELFF.

This chain links TRBV28 with TRBJ2-3, with D uncertain. The CDR3 length is 17 residues. The germline V and J ends were trimmed by 7 bases and 0 bases, with 20 bases remaining between them. In germline, CDR1 is MDHEN, CDR2 SYDVKM. CDR3: CASTPPMLGFSTDTQYF. DNA of the CDR3: TGTGCCAGCACCCCCCCCATGCTCGGGTTTAGCACAGATACGCAGTATTTT.

This rearrangement joins TRBV9 to TRBJ2-1, with 11 bases matching TRBD2. V lost 2 bases, J lost 4 bases, and 11 bases stayed unmatched. The germline V gene encodes CDR1 SGDLS and CDR2 YYNGEE. The CDR3 has 18 amino acids. The DNA of the CDR3 is TGTGCCAGCAGCGTCCCATCATACCCTAGCGGGGGGTACAATGAGCAGTTCTTC. This gives the protein CASSVPSYPSGGYNEQFF.

J is TRBJ1-1 and V is TRBV19; TRBD1 matches at 7 bases. V trimming: 3 bases; J trimming: 5 bases; junction bases outside the gene matches: 24. Germline loops: CDR1 LNHDA, CDR2 SQIVND (reference sequence). CDR3 length: 20 residues. CDR3 sequence: CASSIFLSGRTGAPETEAFF. The CDR3 bases are TGTGCCAGTAGTATTTTTCTTAGCGGTAGAACAGGGGCTCCGGAGACTGAAGCTTTCTTT.

For this clone: Distinct nucleotide sequences in the sample also encode this CDR3. This chain connects TRBV7-8 to TRBJ1-1; D unclear. The CDR3 totals 13 residues. Trimming shortened V by 5 bases and J by 2 bases, and 9 bases separated the two germline ends. The germline CDR1 and CDR2 sequences are SGHVS and FQNEAQ. The CDR3 DNA follows: TGTGCCAGCAGCCTACAGCTCAACACTGAAGCTTTCTTT. Translating it yields CASSLQLNTEAFF.